Below are 17 T cell receptor beta chains sequenced from a single sample in a study of blood T cell repertoires in COVID-19. Assay: immunoSEQ multiplex PCR; the TCRdb copy retains only in-frame clones and omits some. The sample shows about 400,000 clones, approximately 88% of them seen only once. Sequencing was done on a sample of PBMCs or T cells enriched from blood (not recorded which). The receptors were gathered from a woman in her 30s with acute COVID-19.

This sequence joins TRBV10-1 and TRBJ2-1; TRBD1 matches 7 bases. CDR1 WNHNN and CDR2 SYGVQD come from the germline V gene (reference sequence). V was pared by 2 bases and J by 6 bases, with 13 bases of the junction left unmatched. This CDR3 has 17 residues. Here the CDR3 reads CASSERSGGTTRNEQFF. The CDR3 nucleotides are TGCGCCAGCAGTGAGCGGTCAGGGGGTACCACCCGCAATGAGCAGTTCTTC.

The chain carries TRBV2 and TRBJ2-2, with 9 bases lining up with TRBD1. The germline V gene encodes CDR1 SNHLY and CDR2 FYNNEI. With V trimmed by 6 bases and J by 4 bases, 3 bases remained unmatched. CDR3 length: 14 amino acids. CDR3 sequence (DNA): TGTGCCAGCAGAGGGACAGGGAGCACCGGGGAGCTGTTTTTT. This sequence encodes CASRGTGSTGELFF.

The J gene is TRBJ1-3, the V gene TRBV4-2; D unclear. Germline CDR1 LGHNA, CDR2 YNFKEQ. With 4 bases removed from V and 0 bases from J, the gap between germline ends came to 13 bases. This CDR3 spans 16 amino acids. CDR3 bases: TGTGCCAGCAGCCCTACGACACCGAGCTCTGGAAACACCATATATTTT. Protein product: CASSPTTPSSGNTIYF.

The chain links TRBV5-4 to TRBJ2-1; no definite D call. The V gene's germline CDR1 is SGHNT and CDR2 YYREEE (reference sequence). CDR3 size: 13 residues. Trimming removed 3 bases at V and 7 bases at J, with 11 bases between. The chain's CDR3 is CASSSEPQNEQFF. CDR3 bases: TGTGCCAGCAGCTCGGAGCCGCAGAATGAGCAGTTCTTC.

This chain links TRBV5-1 with TRBJ2-1, with D unclear. Trimming removed 4 bases at V and 6 bases at J, with 11 bases between. The germline gives CDR1 SGHRS, CDR2 YFSETQ. This CDR3 contains 13 residues. CDR3 coding DNA: TGCGCCAGCAGCCACTACATGTCCAATGAGCAGTTCTTC. Its protein is CASSHYMSNEQFF.

The chain recombines TRBV6-5 with TRBJ2-4; the match to TRBD1 covers 7 bases. The trim removed 7 bases at V and 5 bases at J, leaving 5 bases unmatched. This CDR3 region has 13 residues. Germline V CDR1 and CDR2: MNHEY, SVGAGI. CDR3 in amino acids: CASTYRGQNIQYF. CDR3 DNA: TGTGCCAGCACGTACAGGGGTCAAAACATTCAGTACTTC.

V and J are TRBV6-1 and TRBJ2-5; 8 nucleotides align to TRBD2. The CDR3 has 14 residues. V lost 0 bases to trimming and J lost 9 bases; unmatched junction nucleotides: 6. Germline CDR1 and CDR2: MNHNS and SASEGT. CDR3 bases: TGTGCCAGCAGTGAAGCCGGGGTAGCGGGGTCCCAGTACTTC. The encoded protein is CASSEAGVAGSQYF.

The chain carries TRBV9 and TRBJ1-6; TRBD1 agrees at 7 bases. This CDR3 has 17 amino acids. Trimming removed 0 bases from V and 5 bases from J; junction bases left unmatched: 8. Germline V lookup: CDR1 SGDLS, CDR2 YYNGEE. The CDR3 is CASSVGWGQPNNSPLHF. CDR3 bases: TGTGCCAGCAGCGTAGGGTGGGGACAGCCCAATAATTCACCCCTCCACTTT.

The CDR3 DNA follows: TGTGCCAGCAGCTTATGGGAGAATTCACCCCTCCACTTT. As protein: CASSLWENSPLHF. The chain joins TRBV7-3 to TRBJ1-6; D is undetermined. CDR3 length: 13 amino acids. Trimming took off 2 bases at V and 7 bases at J, with 6 bases between the two ends. CDR1 is SGHTA, CDR2 FQGTGA, per germline.

This sequence joins TRBV18 and TRBJ2-1, with 7 bases that match TRBD1. Germline V gene sequence: CDR1 KGHSH, CDR2 LQKENI. The CDR3 is 14 residues long. The V gene end was trimmed by 1 base and the J gene end by 9 bases; junction bases not matched to a gene: 6. The CDR3 sequence is CASSPLQGVGEQFF. CDR3 coding DNA: TGTGCCAGCTCACCACTTCAGGGGGTGGGTGAGCAGTTCTTC.

The J gene is TRBJ1-6, the V gene TRBV3-1 (or the pseudogene TRBV3-2), with 7 bases identical to TRBD1. After removal of 1 base from V and 9 bases from J, the junction contained 6 bases not matched to a gene. The CDR3 loop spans 15 amino acids. Germline lookup yields CDR1 LGHDT and CDR2 YNNKEL (reference sequence). The CDR3 DNA sequence: TGTGCCAGCAGCCAAGCGGACAGGTTGGGTTCACCCCTCCACTTT. Its protein is CASSQADRLGSPLHF.

The J gene is TRBJ1-2, the V gene TRBV10-3; tentatively, D is TRBD1 (6 bases). Trimming took 4 bases from V and 1 from J, leaving 19 bases between them. This CDR3 has 17 residues. Germline V CDR1 and CDR2: ENHRY, SYGVKD. Here the CDR3 DNA reads TGTGCCATCAGTGCAATGGCAGGGGTCACGGGTAACTATGGCTACACCTTC. Encoded protein: CAISAMAGVTGNYGYTF.

The rearrangement uses TRBV9 and TRBJ1-1, with D hard to call. V was trimmed by 0 bases and J by 1 base, leaving 7 bases between them. CDR1 and CDR2 (germline): SGDLS, YYNGEE. This CDR3 comprises 14 residues. CDR3 residues: CASSVGVENTEAFF. DNA for the CDR3: TGTGCCAGCAGCGTAGGAGTAGAGAACACTGAAGCTTTCTTT.

The chain employs TRBV5-1 and TRBJ2-1; weak D call: TRBD1 (5 bases). The CDR3 is made up of 15 amino acids. CDR1 is SGHRS and CDR2 is YFSETQ in the germline V gene. The V end lost 3 bases, the J end lost 2 bases, and 12 bases lay between the germline ends. The CDR3 DNA is TGCGCCAGCAGCTCCAGGGTCGGGCCCTACAATGAGCAGTTCTTC. Protein: CASSSRVGPYNEQFF. Variable domain in full (rest from reference TRBV5-1 and TRBJ2-1): KAGVTQTPRYLIKTRGQQVTLSCSPISGHRSVSWYQQTPGQGLQFLFEYFSETQRNKGNFPGRFSGRQFSNSRSEMNVSTLELGDSALYLCASSSRVGPYNEQFFGPGTRLTVL.

This clone was detected a few times. This sequence joins TRBV9 and TRBJ2-1, with 8 bases identical to TRBD1. The V gene's germline CDR1 is SGDLS and CDR2 YYNGEE. V lost 3 bases to trimming and J lost 3 bases; unmatched junction nucleotides: 5. This CDR3 comprises 15 residues. The CDR3 DNA reads TGTGCCAGCAGCGCCCGGGACAGGAGCTACAATGAGCAGTTCTTC. Its protein is CASSARDRSYNEQFF.

The chain is built from TRBV30 and TRBJ1-1; 8 nucleotides align to TRBD1. This CDR3 comprises 12 residues. The junction had 4 bases not matched to a gene; V was cut back by 1 base and J by 9 bases. CDR1 is GTSNPN and CDR2 is SVGIG in the germline V gene (reference sequence). The CDR3 is CAWSDRDRQAFF. DNA of the CDR3: TGTGCCTGGAGTGACCGGGACAGGCAAGCTTTCTTT.

The chain carries TRBV12-3 or TRBV12-4 and TRBJ2-7; D unresolved. This CDR3 comprises 12 residues. The V end lost 5 bases, the J end lost 4 bases, and 9 bases lay between the germline ends. The CDR3 DNA follows: TGTGCCAGCAGTCCACAACGTTACGAGCAGTACTTC. Protein sequence: CASSPQRYEQYF.